The T cell receptor beta chain described here comes from a study of cytomegalovirus exposure and HLA in healthy donors. Looking at the study overall: Both the 120 validation repertoires and the 500 to 700 first-cohort repertoires used the same platform, as reported by a later analysis. Study outcomes and limitations: Rare TCR sequences dominated, though some public TCRs recurred in many donors. In the 120 or so validation repertoires, about 94% of cluster scores exceeded 0, per a later analysis.

Profiled with immunoSEQ multiplex PCR; TCRdb holds only in-frame clones, not every one. The sample contains under 200,000 clones, about 81% of which appear only once. The CDR3 is made up of 18 amino acids. In germline, CDR1 is KGHSH, CDR2 LQKENI. V gave up 4 bases and J gave up 2 bases, with 22 bases separating them. About this clone: Its matching antigen is unknown.

The study drew the donors from its approximately 130-subject validation cohort, separate from the roughly 670-subject first cohort. Sequencing input: PBMCs. This chain uses TRBV18 with TRBJ2-3, with TRBD2 as a possible D gene (5 bases). This clonotype originated in a woman under 40 in good health and CMV-seronegative. The CDR3 sequence is CASSLMTGNSITTDTQYF. DNA of the CDR3: TGTGCCAGCTCACTGATGACCGGGAACTCGATTACCACAGATACGCAGTATTTT.